This T cell receptor (beta chain) appears in the sequencing data of a study of T cell responses to AZD1222 COVID-19 vaccine. Study in general: Analyses pooled second doses at about 4 or about 12 weeks. General observations from the study: Reports indicate that nearly half of spike-specific TCRs are directed at unmutated variant regions. Clonal diversity may have been underestimated, and the donors were mostly white British, with more females than males. Across spike, vaccine-associated CD4 TCRs were found, dominant at 160-218 and 743-854.

Germline loops: CDR1 SEHNR, CDR2 FQNEAQ (reference sequence). The CDR3 has 13 residues. V was clipped by 5 bases and J by 4 bases, with 9 bases between them. With regard to this clone: What it binds is unknown.

Libraries were prepared by immunoSEQ multiplex PCR; TCRdb keeps only in-frame clonotypes and omits some of them. The repertoire holds some 90,000 clones, approximately 91% seen once, with 15% to 20% in the top ten. The TCR sequence derives from an adult in good health. The source was peripheral blood, collected on day 0 of AZD1222 vaccination. The V and J genes are TRBV7-9 and TRBJ1-5; weak D call: TRBD1 (6 bases). The CDR3 sequence: CASSGGGNQPQHF. The DNA for the CDR3 is TGTGCCAGCAGCGGAGGGGGGAATCAGCCCCAGCATTTT.